The 3 T cell receptor beta chains below come from one sample, sequenced in a study of blood T cell repertoires in COVID-19. Data came from immunoSEQ multiplex PCR; TCRdb stores just in-frame clones and leaves some out. The sample carries tens of thousands of clones, more than 60% recorded once. The sample consisted of peripheral blood. All receptors come from a human donor in a cohort sampled during active COVID-19.

The V gene is TRBV10-3, the J gene TRBJ1-2; tentative D call: TRBD1 (6 bases). Looked up from germline, CDR1 is ENHRY and CDR2 is SYGVKD. Trimming took off 7 bases at V and 7 bases at J, with 22 bases between the two ends. CDR3 length: 15 amino acids. The CDR3 DNA sequence: TGTGCCATCACCGAGAGGGACACATATTATGCTGGCTACACCTTC. It yields the protein CAITERDTYYAGYTF.

The chain uses TRBV18 and TRBJ2-7; weak D call: TRBD2 (5 bases). Germline CDR1 KGHSH, CDR2 LQKENI. The CDR3 is 14 residues long. Trimming cost V 2 bases and J 1 base, with 9 bases left between them. CDR3 protein: CASSPLGLSYEQYF. For the CDR3, the DNA is TGTGCCAGCTCACCATTAGGACTTTCCTACGAGCAGTACTTC.

This clone was found a few times. V and J are TRBV28 and TRBJ2-1, with D unclear. This CDR3 is 15 amino acids long. Trimming cost V 3 bases and J 0 bases, with 9 bases left between them. Germline CDR1 reads MDHEN; CDR2 reads SYDVKM. The CDR3 here is CASSLRSSSYNEQFF. The CDR3 DNA is TGTGCCAGCAGTTTGAGGTCGAGCTCCTACAATGAGCAGTTCTTC.